This T cell receptor (beta chain) was captured by sequencing in a study of shared clonotypes between healthy human individuals (dated by TCRdb to about 2020). Regarding the research as a whole: Three men and a couple of women, aged 18 to 49 years, made up the cohort. Per donor, three plates each were used for CD4 naive and CD4 memory, two for CD8 naive, and one for CD8 memory. The study deeply sequenced blood TCR repertoires of about five healthy adults to estimate repertoire size and the extent of clonotype sharing between individuals. To increase sequencing depth and limit assay-specific biases, different laboratories used diverse techniques to prepare libraries and sequence TCR repertoires. Each donor's leukapheresis produced roughly between roughly 0.94 and 9.5 billion PBMCs. Summary of the overall study and its limitations: Because the study included a small number of donors, the genetic and exposure-history diversity represented was limited. Based on pairwise subsampling, the degree of clonotype sharing among donors was expected to be affected by sequencing depth. Compared with non-shared clonotypes, the clonotypes found in all four sorted-subset donors had higher generation probabilities. Only blood was sampled, and tissue TCR repertoires likely differ from those in blood. Roughly 5% of naive CD4, 3.5% of naive CD8, approximately 2% of memory CD4, and about 0.4% of memory CD8 clonotypes were shared across a few donors. Even with the large sequencing depth, rarefaction of the sorted-subset datasets indicated that sequencing was incomplete. Estimated clonotype richness was generally larger for naive than for memory subsets.

TCR CDR3 regions were amplified from genomic DNA by multiplex PCR using the deep immunoSEQ assay. Genomic DNA extracted from each cell subset was distributed evenly over all wells of several immunoSEQ 96-well plates, and each plate served as one replicate. For sorted subsets, each replicate PCR was loaded with 200 to 250 ng genomic DNA, equivalent to 30,000 or so T cell genomes. Purified libraries were quantified with a Qubit 3.0 fluorometer, sized on a Bioanalyzer 2100, and re-quantified with the KAPA Library Quantification kit. Each immunoSEQ 96-well plate was sequenced on its own single-read 150-cycle Illumina NextSeq 550 flow cell. The study's own analysis went as follows. Because only junctional sequences without quality scores were contained in the immunoSEQ output, filtering matching that applied to full-length reads could not be performed. Sequences were annotated with PyIR, a Python wrapper for IgBLAST v1.9, using IMGT germline references to assign V/J genes and CDR3. Reads with weak V/J assignments (E-value above 1e-6), missing CDR3, stop codons, out-of-frame junctions, or ambiguous translated residues were removed. V3J clonotypes were defined as sequences sharing an identical inferred V gene, J gene, and CDR3 amino acid sequence. Percentage overlap between repertoires was calculated by dividing the number of shared unique clonotypes by the size of the smaller repertoire. Repertoire richness was assessed with RTK rarefaction, the Chao1 estimator, and Recon v2.1 estimates of unobserved clonotypes. Generation probabilities were computed with OLGA for all TCRbeta clonotypes obtained by the gDNA method from several donors. The source is immuneACCESS, and TCRdb retained only in-frame sequences with V and J called. Part of the clones is not carried over; for the studies checked, unresolved V genes explain less than half of this, and the remainder is unexplained. That table supplies the V and J calls and clone size; D and trimming were determined from the DNA. The sample table records about a million clones; approximately 68% of these occur just once. Clones ranked in the top ten supply around 1.5% of the sample.

This clone appeared a single time. Its antigen is unknown. No much larger clonotype is one base removed from it; base qualities were not supplied. The CDR3 holds 11 amino acids from the cysteine to the phenylalanine. Here the CDR3 DNA is all that survives: 33 bases in frame from base 1. V is shortened by 8 bases, J by 0 bases, and the region joining them spans 4 bases. The germline V gene sets CDR1 to MDHEN and CDR2 to SYDVKM. The donors were healthy, HIV-negative adults with no recently reported acute infections or vaccinations. All donors were Caucasian adults living in Nashville, Tennessee, USA. CD4+ T cells were enriched by magnetic negative selection; naive cells were then positively selected on CD45RA, and the negative fraction formed the memory subset. Blood was collected by leukapheresis, and PBMCs were isolated by Ficoll-Histopaque density gradient centrifugation and then cryopreserved in liquid nitrogen vapor phase. Analytical flow cytometry was used to check the purity and quantity of every magnetically sorted T cell population. From each sorted fraction, genomic DNA was isolated and quantified by UV absorbance on a Nanodrop 2000c.

The source of this sequence is a man aged 18 to 29 in good health. Sequencing was done on a sample of memory CD4+ T cells sorted from blood. In light of the paper, this sample's cell subset or site label describes: CD45RA-negative fraction. The chain is assembled from TRBV28 and TRBJ1-2, with no confidently assigned D gene. The DNA reads as follows: TGTGCCAGCGTGTCTAACTATGGCTACACCTTC. Its amino acids are CASVSNYGYTF.